Below, one T cell receptor (beta chain) is given with its context. The data were taken from a study of response to subunit inactivated influenza vaccine. TCRdb re-analysed the RT-PCR reads in MiXCR, keeping a single row per CDR3 protein. The sample has 500,000 to 600,000 distinct CDR3 sequences, approximately 15% seen once. Trimming cost V 2 bases and J 10 bases; bases outside gene matches: 4. CDR3 size: 13 residues. The V gene's germline CDR1 is KGHDR and CDR2 SFDVKD. The receptor was derived from a man between 45 and 75 years old who received an inactivated influenza vaccine. V usage is TRBV24-1 and J usage is TRBJ2-5; 9 nucleotides line up with TRBD1. The source was CD4+ T cells sorted from PBMCs, collected roughly 24 months after vaccination. The CDR3 region is CATSDYTGGDQYF. DNA for the CDR3: TGTGCCACCAGTGATTACACAGGGGGCGACCAGTACTTC.